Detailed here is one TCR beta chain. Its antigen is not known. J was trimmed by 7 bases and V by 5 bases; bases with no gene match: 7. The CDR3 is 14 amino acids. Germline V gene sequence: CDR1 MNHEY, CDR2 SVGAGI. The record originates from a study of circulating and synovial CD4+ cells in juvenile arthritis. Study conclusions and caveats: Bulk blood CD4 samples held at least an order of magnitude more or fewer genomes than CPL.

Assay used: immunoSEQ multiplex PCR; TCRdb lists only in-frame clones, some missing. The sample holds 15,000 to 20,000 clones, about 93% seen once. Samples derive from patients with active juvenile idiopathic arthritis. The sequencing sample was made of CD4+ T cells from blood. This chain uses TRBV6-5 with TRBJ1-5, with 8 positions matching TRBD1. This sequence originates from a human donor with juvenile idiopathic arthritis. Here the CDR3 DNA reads TGTGCCAGCAGTCCGGGACAGGCTCGACAGCCCCAGCATTTT. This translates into CASSPGQARQPQHF.